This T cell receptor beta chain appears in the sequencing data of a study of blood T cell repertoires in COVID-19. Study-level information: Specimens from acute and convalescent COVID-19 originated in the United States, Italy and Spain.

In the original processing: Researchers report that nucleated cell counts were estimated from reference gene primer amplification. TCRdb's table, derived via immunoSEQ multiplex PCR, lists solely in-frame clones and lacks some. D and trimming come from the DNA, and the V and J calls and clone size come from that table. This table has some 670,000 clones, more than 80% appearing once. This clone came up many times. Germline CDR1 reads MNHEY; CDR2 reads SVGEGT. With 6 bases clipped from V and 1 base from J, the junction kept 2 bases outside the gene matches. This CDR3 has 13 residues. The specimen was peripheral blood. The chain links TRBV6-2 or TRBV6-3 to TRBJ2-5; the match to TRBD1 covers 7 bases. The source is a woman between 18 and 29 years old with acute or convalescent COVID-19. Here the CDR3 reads CASSRTGQETQYF. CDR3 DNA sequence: TGTGCCAGCAGCAGGACAGGCCAAGAGACCCAGTACTTC.